What follows are 18 T cell receptor beta chains derived from one specimen sequenced in a study of cytomegalovirus exposure and HLA in healthy donors (dated by TCRdb to 2015 to 2018). The library was obtained by the immunoSEQ multiplex PCR assay. The multiplex PCR relied on a mix of 60 forward primers for TCR Vbeta segments and 13 reverse primers for TCR Jbeta segments. In its TCRdb copy, this immuneACCESS table keeps in-frame sequences only and misses some clones. Where compared with another copy, unresolved V genes explain less than half of these, and the others have no known cause. In all, the sample holds 57,000 or so clones, and around 70% of those were seen once. 19% of the sample goes to the ten largest clones. Sample: PBMCs. The origin of the receptors is a woman in her sixties in good health and CMV-seropositive.

The V call is TRBV10-3, the J call TRBJ2-7; 12 bases fit TRBD1. Per germline, CDR1 ENHRY and CDR2 SYGVKD. The V segment lost 6 bases and the J segment 4 bases; nucleotides outside the gene matches: 4. The CDR3 runs 14 residues. The CDR3, as DNA: TGTGCCATCAGGGGACAGGGGGCTCTGTACGAGCAGTACTTC. Its translation is CAIRGQGALYEQYF.

This clone was counted only a few times. The rearrangement links TRBV5-1 to TRBJ1-2; 8 bases align to TRBD1. Germline lookup yields CDR1 SGHRS and CDR2 YFSETQ. The CDR3 length is 13 residues. The V segment lost 7 bases and the J segment 7 bases; nucleotides outside the gene matches: 9. The chain's CDR3 is CASSPGGEGGYTF. CDR3 DNA sequence: TGCGCCAGCTCTCCAGGGGGCGAGGGTGGCTACACCTTC.

This clone was observed a few times. The chain has TRBV7-9 and TRBJ1-3; no definite D call. The CDR3 consists of 15 residues. Germline CDR1 and CDR2: SEHNR and FQNEAQ (reference sequence). V was trimmed by 7 bases and J by 4 bases, leaving 17 bases between them. The CDR3 DNA follows: TGTGCCAGCATCCAGCGAGACGGGAGAGGAAACACCATATATTTT. It specifies CASIQRDGRGNTIYF. Using reference TRBV7-9 and TRBJ1-3 for the parts outside the CDR3, the full variable domain is DTGVSQNPRHKITKRGQNVTFRCDPISEHNRLYWYRQTLGQGPEFLTYFQNEAQLEKSRLLSDRFSAERPKGSFSTLEIQRTEQGDSAMYLCASIQRDGRGNTIYFGEGSWLTVV.

The chain has TRBV5-1 and TRBJ1-1; 10 positions agree with TRBD1. Germline V gene data show CDR1 as SGHRS and CDR2 as YFSETQ. Trimming at V came to 4 bases and at J to 5 bases, leaving 11 bases not matched to a gene. The CDR3 runs 16 residues. The CDR3: CASSPSPPGQGTEAFF. In DNA, the CDR3 is TGCGCCAGCAGCCCCTCCCCCCCGGGACAGGGGACTGAAGCTTTCTTT.

The chain couples TRBV19 to TRBJ2-3, with TRBD1 matching 7 bases. This CDR3 has 16 residues. Germline V gives CDR1 LNHDA, CDR2 SQIVND (reference sequence). V trimming: 5 bases; J trimming: 2 bases; junction bases outside the gene matches: 10. This chain's CDR3 is CASSAQTGAPTDTQYF. The CDR3, as DNA: TGTGCCAGTAGTGCTCAAACAGGGGCCCCCACAGATACGCAGTATTTT. Variable domain in full (rest from reference TRBV19 and TRBJ2-3): DGGITQSPKYLFRKEGQNVTLSCEQNLNHDAMYWYRQDPGQGLRLIYYSQIVNDFQKGDIAEGYSVSREKKESFPLTVTSAQKNPTAFYLCASSAQTGAPTDTQYFGPGTRLTVL.

This clone was found once. Here the CDR3 reads CASSLAQVTGELFF. CDR3 DNA sequence: TGTGCCAGCAGTTTGGCACAGGTCACCGGGGAGCTGTTTTTT. The rearrangement links TRBV28 to TRBJ2-2; D is possibly TRBD1 (5 bases). V lost 3 bases and J 4 bases, leaving 9 bases between the germline ends. CDR3 length equals 14 residues. CDR1 MDHEN and CDR2 SYDVKM come from the germline V gene.

The CDR3 sequence is CASSPDTGPYEQYF. As DNA, the CDR3 is TGTGCCAGCAGCCCGGACACGGGTCCCTACGAGCAGTACTTC. The V and J genes are TRBV5-8 and TRBJ2-7; the D gene is possibly TRBD1 (5 bases). The germline V gene has CDR1 SGHTS and CDR2 YDEGEE. V dropped 4 bases and J dropped 2 bases, with 13 bases sitting between them. The CDR3 loop spans 14 amino acids.

About this clone: Additional DNA sequences in this sample encode the identical CDR3. The chain joins TRBV10-2 to TRBJ1-5; 7 bases line up with TRBD1. The V segment lost 3 bases and the J segment 3 bases; nucleotides outside the gene matches: 5. The length of the CDR3 is 15 residues. Germline V gene sequence: CDR1 WSHSY, CDR2 SAAADI. The CDR3 sequence: CASSDWDRDNQPQHF. The CDR3 coding sequence is TGCGCCAGCAGTGACTGGGACAGAGACAATCAGCCCCAGCATTTT.

This chain uses TRBV15 with TRBJ2-5; 10 nucleotides align to TRBD1. The ends lost 3 bases at V and 4 bases at J; junction bases unmatched: 11. This CDR3 comprises 17 residues. Germline CDR1 is LNHNV and CDR2 is YYDKDF (reference sequence). The CDR3 sequence: CATSRGTGVKGGETQYF. CDR3 bases: TGTGCCACCAGCAGGGGGACAGGGGTTAAAGGAGGAGAGACCCAGTACTTC. Variable domain in full (rest from reference TRBV15 and TRBJ2-5): DAMVIQNPRYQVTQFGKPVTLSCSQTLNHNVMYWYQQKSSQAPKLLFHYYDKDFNNEADTPDNFQSRRPNTSFCFLDIRSPGLGDTAMYLCATSRGTGVKGGETQYFGPGTRLLVL.

V usage is TRBV19 and J usage is TRBJ2-1, with 7 bases identical to TRBD1. The length of the CDR3 is 16 residues. Germline trimming cut 4 bases from V and 1 base from J; bases unmatched to any gene: 7. Germline V gene sequence: CDR1 LNHDA, CDR2 SQIVND (reference sequence). The CDR3 DNA is TGTGCCAGTAGTACATCTACAGGGGAATCCTACAATGAGCAGTTCTTC. It is translated as CASSTSTGESYNEQFF.

The chain employs TRBV29-1 and TRBJ1-1; 7 bases are a match to TRBD1. The V and J ends lost 4 bases and 5 bases, in that order; junction bases with no gene match: 10. Germline CDR1 and CDR2: SQVTM and ANQGSEA. This CDR3 comprises 14 residues. CDR3 loop: CSVATGDIGTEAFF. CDR3 sequence (DNA): TGCAGCGTTGCTACAGGGGATATTGGAACTGAAGCTTTCTTT.

The chain couples TRBV6-6 to TRBJ1-1; 9 bases are a match to TRBD1. The CDR3 length is 15 residues. Germline V gives CDR1 MNHNY, CDR2 SVGAGI (reference sequence). With 5 bases clipped from V and 1 base from J, the junction kept 5 bases outside the gene matches. The CDR3 DNA sequence: TGTGCCAGCAGTCCTCAGACAGGGGGGAACACTGAAGCTTTCTTT. Amino acids: CASSPQTGGNTEAFF.

This chain joins TRBV4-3 and TRBJ2-3, with D tentatively TRBD2 (5 bases). The CDR3 runs to 13 residues. Trimming removed 2 bases at V and 8 bases at J, with 11 bases between. The germline V gene encodes CDR1 LGHNA and CDR2 YSLEER. CDR3 amino acids: CASSQPGGATQYF. CDR3 sequence (DNA): TGCGCCAGCAGCCAACCAGGAGGCGCTACGCAGTATTTT.

The chain has TRBV5-4 and TRBJ1-1, with D hard to call. Per germline, CDR1 SGHNT and CDR2 YYREEE (reference sequence). Trimming cost V 0 bases and J 0 bases, with 12 bases left between them. The CDR3 is made up of 16 amino acids. The CDR3, as DNA: TGTGCCAGCAGCTTGGTTGACATCTACTTGAACACTGAAGCTTTCTTT. It is translated as CASSLVDIYLNTEAFF.

The chain carries TRBV27 and TRBJ1-5, with D perhaps TRBD1 (5 bases). The CDR3 spans 14 residues. Trimming took off 2 bases at V and 2 bases at J, with 7 bases between the two ends. The V gene's germline CDR1 is MNHEY and CDR2 SMNVEV (reference sequence). Here the CDR3 reads CASSLARGNQPQHF. The CDR3 DNA reads as TGTGCCAGCAGTTTAGCCAGGGGCAATCAGCCCCAGCATTTT.

The chain links TRBV6-5 to TRBJ1-2; TRBD1 aligns across 8 bases. J was trimmed by 5 bases and V by 2 bases; bases with no gene match: 4. The CDR3 contains 14 residues. Germline V gives CDR1 MNHEY, CDR2 SVGAGI. The CDR3 DNA reads TGTGCCAGCAGTTACGGCCAGGGGGCTTATGGCTACACCTTC. Its protein product is CASSYGQGAYGYTF.

The chain joins TRBV5-6 to TRBJ2-7; TRBD1 might be the D (5 bases). The CDR3 spans 14 residues. Per germline, CDR1 SGHDT and CDR2 YYEEEE. V lost 0 bases and J 2 bases, leaving 9 bases between the germline ends. CDR3 bases: TGTGCCAGCAGCTTGGCAGGGCTGACCTACGAGCAGTACTTC. It encodes CASSLAGLTYEQYF.

Regarding this clone: A junction boundary mismatches the germline segment, possibly from a read error. The chain is built from TRBV7-8 and TRBJ1-2, with 12 bases lining up with TRBD1. Germline CDR1 SGHVS, CDR2 FQNEAQ. This CDR3 is built from 13 residues. This chain's CDR3 is CASSLGQGAGSAF. The CDR3 DNA is TGTGCCAGCAGCCTGGGACAGGGGGCTGGTAGTGCCTTC. Based on the CDR3 plus reference TRBV7-8 and TRBJ1-2, the full variable domain is GAGVSQSPRYKVAKRGQDVALRCDPISGHVSLFWYQQALGQGPEFLTYFQNEAQLDKSGLPSDRFFAERPEGSVSTLKIQRTQQEDSAVYLCASSLGQGAGSAFGSGTRLTVV.